Listed below are T cell receptor beta chains from one sample, sequenced in a study of CD8 T cells in Susac syndrome. TCRdb re-called the immunoSEQ multiplex PCR reads with MiXCR, one entry per CDR3 protein. This table has a few hundred thousand distinct CDR3 sequences, about 95% appearing once. Sequences were obtained from CD4+ T cells from PBMCs. The receptors here all came from a human donor with multiple sclerosis. Each CDR3 is given with its conserved first and last residue. The D gene is left open where the match is weak. Clone size is not always given. Where it is, it says once, few, many or a class for expanded clones.

>TRBV30|.|TRBJ1-1|.
CAWGEQGLTEAFF
TGTGCCTGGGGCGAACAGGGACTCACTGAAGCTTTCTTT
>TRBV30|.|TRBJ1-5|.
CAWSEDRYQPQHF
TGTGCCTGGAGTGAGGACCGATATCAGCCCCAGCATTTT
>TRBV15|.|TRBJ2-5|TRBD2
CATSREAGRQETQYF
TGTGCCACCAGCAGAGAAGCGGGACGCCAAGAGACCCAGTACTTC
>TRBV20-1|.|TRBJ2-1|TRBD2
CSARRGAGTSDNNEQFF
TGCAGTGCTAGAAGGGGGGCCGGGACTAGCGATAACAATGAGCAGTTCTTC
>TRBV7-8|.|TRBJ1-2|TRBD1
CASSSGQGAYGYTF
TGTGCCAGCAGCTCGGGACAGGGGGCTTATGGCTACACCTTC
>TRBV20-1|.|TRBJ1-1|.
CSPIRPNTEAFF
TGCAGCCCCATAAGGCCGAACACTGAAGCTTTCTTT
>TRBV2|.|TRBJ2-7|.
CASSERLSYEQYF
TGTGCCAGCAGTGAAAGACTGTCCTACGAGCAGTACTTC
>TRBV3-1|.|TRBJ1-5|.
CASSHRQSNQPQHF
TGTGCCAGCAGCCACAGACAGTCTAATCAGCCCCAGCATTTT
>TRBV15|.|TRBJ2-1|TRBD1
CATSKDRTGGNEQFF
TGTGCCACCAGCAAGGATAGGACAGGGGGCAATGAGCAGTTCTTC
>TRBV15|.|TRBJ2-7|TRBD1
CATSRDRAGQYF
TGTGCCACCAGCAGGGACAGGGCCGGGCAGTACTTC
>TRBV28|.|TRBJ1-2|.
CASSLRSYGYTF
TGTGCCAGCAGTTTAAGGTCTTATGGCTACACCTTC
>TRBV2|.|TRBJ2-7|TRBD2
CASSPAGEYEQYF
TGTGCCAGCAGTCCCGCGGGAGAATACGAGCAGTACTTC
>TRBV4-2|.|TRBJ1-2|.
CASRYHYQDNYGYTF
TGTGCCAGCAGATATCACTACCAGGACAACTATGGCTACACCTTC
>TRBV29-1|once|TRBJ1-2|.
CSVEDRRHDSYGYTF
TGCAGCGTTGAAGACAGGCGACACGATTCCTATGGCTACACCTTC
>TRBV18|.|TRBJ1-6|.
CASSLNRGFDSPLHF
TGTGCCAGCTCACTTAACCGTGGGTTTGATTCACCCCTCCACTTT
>TRBV29-1|.|TRBJ2-5|.
CSGGVETQYF
TGCAGCGGAGGGGTAGAGACCCAGTACTTC
>TRBV23-1|.|TRBJ1-2|.
CASPPGESRDGYTF
TGCGCCAGCCCCCCCGGGGAAAGTCGGGATGGCTACACCTTC
>TRBV3-1|.|TRBJ2-3|.
CASGRRTDTQYF
TGTGCTTCGGGAAGGCGCACAGATACGCAGTATTTT
>TRBV27|.|TRBJ1-5|.
CASSFRGPQYSNQPQHF
TGTGCCAGCAGTTTCCGGGGACCCCAATATAGCAATCAGCCCCAGCATTTT
>TRBV6-6|.|TRBJ2-2|TRBD1
CASSSRGQRGSGELFF
TGTGCCAGCAGTTCTCGGGGACAGAGGGGATCCGGGGAGCTGTTTTTT
>TRBV20-1|once|TRBJ2-5|TRBD2
CSARDLAGGQETQYF
TGCAGTGCTAGAGATCTAGCGGGGGGGCAAGAGACCCAGTACTTC
>TRBV5-6|.|TRBJ2-5|.
CASSPGRTQETQYF
TGTGCCAGCAGCCCGGGACGAACTCAAGAGACCCAGTACTTC
>TRBV4-1|.|TRBJ1-2|.
CASSPSEAGHYGYTF
TGCGCCAGCAGCCCTAGTGAGGCAGGGCACTATGGCTACACCTTC
>TRBV19|.|TRBJ2-4|TRBD1
CASSIWTGENIQYF
TGTGCCAGTAGTATCTGGACAGGGGAAAACATTCAGTACTTC
>TRBV25-1|.|TRBJ2-7|TRBD2
CASMTSGKYEQYF
TGTGCCAGCATGACTAGCGGGAAATACGAGCAGTACTTC
>TRBV14|once|TRBJ2-1|TRBD2
CASSQDAGAGVSYNEQFF
TGTGCCAGCAGCCAAGATGCGGGAGCGGGAGTGTCCTACAATGAGCAGTTCTTC
>TRBV5-6|.|TRBJ1-6|TRBD1
CASSLKGQGSPLHF
TGTGCCAGCAGCCTCAAGGGACAGGGATCACCCCTCCACTTT
>TRBV29-1|.|TRBJ1-2|.
CSGAVGGRVNYGYTF
TGCAGCGGAGCCGTCGGAGGACGGGTTAACTATGGCTACACCTTC